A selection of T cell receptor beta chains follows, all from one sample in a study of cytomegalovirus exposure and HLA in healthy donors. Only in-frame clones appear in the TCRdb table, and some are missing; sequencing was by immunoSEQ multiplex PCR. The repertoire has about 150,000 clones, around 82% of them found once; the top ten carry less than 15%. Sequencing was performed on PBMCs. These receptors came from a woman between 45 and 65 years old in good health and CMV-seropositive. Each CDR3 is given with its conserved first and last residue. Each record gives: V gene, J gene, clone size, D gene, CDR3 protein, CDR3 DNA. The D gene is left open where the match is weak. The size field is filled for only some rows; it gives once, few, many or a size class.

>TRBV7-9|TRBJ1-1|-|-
CASSPQQRNTEAFF
TGTGCCAGCAGCCCCCAACAGAGAAACACTGAAGCTTTCTTT
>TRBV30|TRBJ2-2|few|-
CAWSSRPANTGELFF
TGTGCCTGGAGTTCTAGGCCCGCGAACACCGGGGAGCTGTTTTTT
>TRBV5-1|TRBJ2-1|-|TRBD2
CASSTILATEQFF
TGCGCCAGCAGCACAATACTAGCGACTGAGCAGTTCTTC
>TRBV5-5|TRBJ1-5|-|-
CASSLIAEDNQPQHF
TGTGCCAGCAGCTTGATTGCGGAGGACAATCAGCCCCAGCATTTT
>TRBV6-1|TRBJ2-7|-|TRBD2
CASSAPGLASYEQYF
TGTGCCAGCAGTGCCCCGGGACTAGCGTCCTACGAGCAGTACTTC
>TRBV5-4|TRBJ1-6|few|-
CASSSSTGFNSPLHF
TGTGCCAGCAGCTCCTCCACAGGGTTTAATTCACCCCTCCACTTT
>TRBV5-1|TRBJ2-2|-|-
CASSFGSGYAGELFF
TGCGCCAGCAGCTTTGGGTCGGGGTATGCCGGGGAGCTGTTTTTT
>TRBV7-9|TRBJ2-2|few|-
CASSLEGTGELFF
TGTGCCAGCAGCTTAGAGGGGACCGGGGAGCTGTTTTTT
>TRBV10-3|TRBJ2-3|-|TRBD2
CAISESGRASGRTDTQYF
TGTGCCATCAGTGAGTCCGGGCGGGCTAGCGGTCGCACAGATACGCAGTATTTT
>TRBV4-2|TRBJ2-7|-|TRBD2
CASSQVASGGPSSYYEQYF
TGTGCCAGCAGCCAAGTGGCGAGCGGGGGGCCCTCCTCGTACTACGAGCAGTACTTC
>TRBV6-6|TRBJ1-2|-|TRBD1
CASSRDRLYGYTF
TGTGCCAGCAGTCGGGACAGGCTCTATGGCTACACCTTC
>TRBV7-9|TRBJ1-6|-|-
CASSVDSYNSPLHF
TGTGCCAGCAGCGTAGACAGTTATAATTCACCCCTCCACTTT
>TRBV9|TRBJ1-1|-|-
CASSLREVHTEAFF
TGTGCCAGCAGCCTCAGGGAGGTTCACACTGAAGCTTTCTTT
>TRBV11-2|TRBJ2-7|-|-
CASSNTGYEQYF
TGTGCCAGCAGCAACACAGGCTACGAGCAGTACTTC
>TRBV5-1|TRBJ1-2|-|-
CASSLGDSYGYTF
TGCGCCAGCAGCTTAGGGGACTCATATGGCTACACCTTC
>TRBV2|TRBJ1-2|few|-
CAGGRETDYGYTF
TGTGCTGGGGGCCGGGAAACGGACTATGGCTACACCTTC
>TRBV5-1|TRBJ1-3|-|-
CASSSSGSSSGNTIYF
TGCGCCAGCAGCTCCAGCGGTAGCAGCTCTGGAAACACCATATATTTT
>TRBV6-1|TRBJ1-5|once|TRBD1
CASSEPPVGGTGGSQPQHF
TGTGCCAGCAGTGAACCTCCGGTTGGAGGGACAGGGGGCAGTCAGCCCCAGCATTTT
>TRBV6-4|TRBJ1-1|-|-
CASRKDIGDTEAFF
TGTGCCAGCAGGAAGGACATTGGGGACACTGAAGCTTTCTTT
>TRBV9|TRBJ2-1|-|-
CASSVEGGVEQFF
TGTGCCAGCAGCGTAGAAGGAGGCGTCGAGCAGTTCTTC
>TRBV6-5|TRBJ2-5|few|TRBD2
CASSLLAGGSETQYF
TGTGCCAGCAGTTTACTAGCGGGGGGGTCGGAGACCCAGTACTTC
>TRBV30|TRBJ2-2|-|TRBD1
CASRQGNTGELFF
TGTGCCTCCAGACAGGGCAACACCGGGGAGCTGTTTTTT
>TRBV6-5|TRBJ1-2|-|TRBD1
CASSPGQGHYGYTF
TGTGCCAGCAGTCCTGGACAGGGTCACTATGGCTACACCTTC
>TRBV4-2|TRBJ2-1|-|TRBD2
CASSQVGAGGPDEQFF
TGTGCCAGCAGCCAAGTGGGAGCGGGGGGGCCCGATGAGCAGTTCTTC
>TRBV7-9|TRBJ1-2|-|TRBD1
CASSPDRVNYGYTF
TGTGCCAGCAGCCCCGACAGGGTAAACTATGGCTACACCTTC
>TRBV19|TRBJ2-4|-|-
CASSIGGRGRNIQYF
TGTGCCAGTAGTATCGGGGGGCGAGGAAGGAACATTCAGTACTTC
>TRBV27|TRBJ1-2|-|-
CASSSTANYGYTF
TGTGCCAGCAGTTCCACAGCTAACTATGGCTACACCTTC
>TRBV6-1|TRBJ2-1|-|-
CASRQTTGDEQFF
TGTGCCAGCAGACAAACAACGGGGGATGAGCAGTTCTTC
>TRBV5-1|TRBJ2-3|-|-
CASSFTADTQYF
TGCGCCAGCAGCTTTACGGCAGATACGCAGTATTTT
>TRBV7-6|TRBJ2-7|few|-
CASSLTGGDAGEQYF
TGTGCCAGCAGCCTCACCGGAGGGGATGCGGGCGAGCAGTACTTC
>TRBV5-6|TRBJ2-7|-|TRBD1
CASSLGTGGYEQYF
TGTGCCAGCAGCTTGGGGACAGGGGGGTACGAGCAGTACTTC
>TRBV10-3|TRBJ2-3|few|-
CAISEDNTDTQYF
TGTGCCATCAGTGAGGACAACACAGATACGCAGTATTTT
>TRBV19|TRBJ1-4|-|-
CASSRKGGSEKLFF
TGTGCCAGTAGTAGAAAAGGGGGTAGTGAAAAACTGTTTTTT